Listed below are T cell receptor beta chains from one sample, sequenced in a study of radiotherapy plus CTLA-4 blockade in lung cancer. Method: immunoSEQ multiplex PCR; TCRdb's copy keeps in-frame clones and lacks some. The sample lists fewer than 150,000 clones, around 75% seen once, with roughly 5.3% in the top ten. Source: peripheral blood, taken from a patient treated with radiotherapy plus ipilimumab. These receptors all come from a human donor with non-small cell lung cancer who had a partial response to radiotherapy plus ipilimumab. Each CDR3 is given with its conserved first and last residue. Each record gives: V gene, J gene, clone size, D gene, CDR3 DNA, CDR3 protein. A D gene is named only where the DNA matches it firmly. Clone sizes are given selectively: once, few, many, or a class where the clone is expanded.

V: TRBV7-8
J: TRBJ1-1
size: .
D: .
DNA: TGTGCCAGCAGCTTAACTAGGAACACTGAAGCTTTCTTT
CDR3: CASSLTRNTEAFF

V: TRBV18
J: TRBJ2-1
size: .
D: TRBD2
DNA: TGTGCCAGCTCGCCTGGGACTAGCTCCTACAATGAGCAGTTCTTC
CDR3: CASSPGTSSYNEQFF

V: TRBV10-3
J: TRBJ1-1
size: .
D: TRBD1
DNA: TGTGCCATCAGTCTGACAGGGGATGACACTGAAGCTTTCTTT
CDR3: CAISLTGDDTEAFF

V: TRBV20-1
J: TRBJ2-7
size: .
D: .
DNA: TGCAGTGCGAGTAGACTTTACGAGCAGTACTTC
CDR3: CSASRLYEQYF

V: TRBV7-3
J: TRBJ2-1
size: .
D: .
DNA: TGTGCCAGCAGCTTAAGAGGAATAAGCAGCGCGCAGTTCTTC
CDR3: CASSLRGISSAQFF

V: TRBV7-9
J: TRBJ2-7
size: .
D: .
DNA: TGTGCCAGCAGCTTAACGCGCGAGCAGTACTTC
CDR3: CASSLTREQYF

V: TRBV19
J: TRBJ1-1
size: few
D: .
DNA: TGTGCCAGTAGTATAATAGGGGGGAACACTGAAGCTTTCTTT
CDR3: CASSIIGGNTEAFF

V: TRBV6-4
J: TRBJ1-2
size: few
D: TRBD1
DNA: TGTGCCAGCAGGGGACAGGGTGTGGGCGGCTACACCTTC
CDR3: CASRGQGVGGYTF

V: TRBV7-9
J: TRBJ1-4
size: few
D: .
DNA: TGTGCCAGCAGCTTAGAAAGTGGGGGGAGAAGAGAAAAACTGTTTTTT
CDR3: CASSLESGGRREKLFF

V: TRBV6-4
J: TRBJ2-1
size: .
D: .
DNA: TGTGCCAGCAGTGACACGGGACTTTACAATGAGCAGTTCTTC
CDR3: CASSDTGLYNEQFF

V: TRBV5-6
J: TRBJ2-3
size: .
D: .
DNA: TGTGCCAGCAGCTTGGTTGATTGGACAGTATTTCAAGATACGCAGTATTTT
CDR3: CASSLVDWTVFQDTQYF

V: TRBV5-1
J: TRBJ2-2
size: .
D: .
DNA: TGCGCCAGCAGCTCTGGACTTCCAAACACCGGGGAGCTGTTTTTT
CDR3: CASSSGLPNTGELFF

V: TRBV5-4
J: TRBJ2-4
size: .
D: TRBD2
DNA: TGTGCCAGCAGCTTGGCGGGGGGAACTCTAGCCAAAAACATTCAGTACTTC
CDR3: CASSLAGGTLAKNIQYF

V: TRBV18
J: TRBJ1-1
size: .
D: TRBD1
DNA: TGTGCCAGCTCACCGGGACAGACGAACACTGAAGCTTTCTTT
CDR3: CASSPGQTNTEAFF

V: TRBV10-3
J: TRBJ2-7
size: few
D: TRBD1
DNA: TGTGCCATCCTCGACCGGGACAGGTCATACGAGCAGTACTTC
CDR3: CAILDRDRSYEQYF

V: TRBV4-2
J: TRBJ1-5
size: .
D: TRBD1
DNA: TGTGCCAGCAGCCTGGACAGGGCGACGAATCAGCCCCAGCATTTT
CDR3: CASSLDRATNQPQHF